The 13 T cell receptor beta chains in this list originate from one sample, sequenced in a study of breast tumors, draining lymph nodes, adjacent tissues. Each CDR3 protein is one row after TCRdb ran MiXCR on the multiplex PCR reads. The sample shows approximately 21,000 distinct CDR3 sequences, 40% to 45% of them seen only once. Sequences were obtained from breast tumor tissue. The source of these receptors is a female donor with breast cancer. Some clones in this sample may be carry-over from other donors' samples.

In this sample, this clonotype turned up many times. V and J are TRBV12-3 or TRBV12-4 and TRBJ2-2; D is unclear. The CDR3 is 15 amino acids. V was pared by 1 base and J by 1 base, with 7 bases between. The CDR3 coding sequence is TGTGCCAGCAGTTTAGGGAGACTGAACACCGGGGAGCTGTTTTTT. It encodes CASSLGRLNTGELFF.

This clonotype was observed a few times. The chain carries TRBV5-1 and TRBJ2-7; no firm D call. Germline CDR1 SGHRS, CDR2 YFSETQ. The CDR3 consists of 15 residues. V shed 0 bases and J shed 0 bases, with 10 bases lying between them. The DNA of the CDR3 is TGCGCCAGCAGCTTGGACCCCGCTAGCTCCTACGAGCAGTACTTC. Translation: CASSLDPASSYEQYF.

The CDR3 DNA follows: TGTGCCAGTAGTTTACAGGGGGCGCGGGATTCACCCCTCCACTTT. Translation: CASSLQGARDSPLHF. This chain connects TRBV19 to TRBJ1-6; 9 bases fit TRBD1. Germline V lookup: CDR1 LNHDA, CDR2 SQIVND (reference sequence). With V trimmed by 5 bases and J by 8 bases, 7 bases remained unmatched. CDR3 length equals 15 residues.

This clonotype showed up many times. The chain combines TRBV20-1 with TRBJ1-2, with D possibly being TRBD1 (5 bases). Germline CDR1 DFQATT, CDR2 SNEGSKA (reference sequence). The V and J ends lost 0 bases and 0 bases respectively, with 5 bases between them. CDR3 length: 13 amino acids. The CDR3 reads CSAREGANYGYTF. CDR3 coding DNA: TGCAGTGCTAGAGAGGGGGCTAACTATGGCTACACCTTC.

This clonotype was seen at least ten times. The chain carries TRBV12-3 or TRBV12-4 and TRBJ1-4; D ambiguous. CDR3 length: 17 amino acids. V was clipped by 5 bases and J by 0 bases, with 16 bases between them. The chain's CDR3 is CASSPRLWTATNEKLFF. The CDR3 DNA reads TGTGCCAGCAGTCCTAGGCTCTGGACGGCAACTAATGAAAAACTGTTTTTT.

Ten or more counts support this clonotype. The chain has TRBV6-4 and TRBJ2-3; tentatively, D is TRBD1 (6 bases). CDR1 MRHNA and CDR2 SNTAGT come from the germline V gene. The V gene lost 3 bases and the J gene lost 4 bases, with 11 bases spanning the gap. The CDR3 contains 14 residues. CDR3 amino acids: CASSDARGADTQYF. The CDR3 DNA follows: TGTGCCAGCAGTGATGCCAGGGGAGCAGATACGCAGTATTTT.

The V and J genes are TRBV20-1 and TRBJ1-2; possible D gene TRBD1, 6 bases. Germline V CDR1 and CDR2: DFQATT, SNEGSKA (reference sequence). The germline V and J ends were trimmed by 0 bases and 6 bases, with 11 bases remaining between them. The CDR3 runs 13 residues. The CDR3 region is CSARDGAGDGYTF. The CDR3 region has the DNA TGCAGTGCTAGAGATGGGGCAGGGGATGGCTACACCTTC.

V is TRBV9 and J is TRBJ2-3; D might be TRBD2 (6 bases). The germline V and J ends were trimmed by 1 base and 6 bases, with 12 bases remaining between them. CDR3 length: 14 residues. Germline loops: CDR1 SGDLS, CDR2 YYNGEE. The CDR3 is CASSVTSWGDTQYF. The CDR3 DNA is TGTGCCAGCAGCGTAACTAGCTGGGGGGATACGCAGTATTTT.

The rearrangement uses TRBV20-1 and TRBJ1-1; D is unclear. CDR3 length equals 11 residues. V lost 1 base to trimming and J lost 4 bases, with 4 bases between them. CDR1 and CDR2 from the germline V gene are DFQATT and SNEGSKA (reference sequence). The CDR3 bases are TGCAGTGCTAGAGGGAGCACTGAAGCTTTCTTT. Its protein product is CSARGSTEAFF.

The chain is built from TRBV11-3 and TRBJ1-3, with D possibly being TRBD1 (6 bases). V gave up 3 bases and J gave up 0 bases, with 12 bases separating them. The length of the CDR3 is 16 residues. From germline, CDR1 is SGHNT and CDR2 YENEEA. CDR3 DNA: TGTGCCAGCAGCTTCCCCGACAGGTCCTCTGGAAACACCATATATTTT. It is translated as CASSFPDRSSGNTIYF.

The genes are TRBV6-2 or TRBV6-3 and TRBJ2-3, with D perhaps matching TRBD2 (5 bases). Germline CDR1 and CDR2: MNHEY and SVGEGT. V was pared by 2 bases and J by 5 bases, with 8 bases between. The CDR3 spans 13 residues. The CDR3 loop is CASSYREVDTQYF. The CDR3 bases are TGTGCCAGCAGTTACCGGGAAGTAGATACGCAGTATTTT.

This sequence joins TRBV20-1 and TRBJ2-1, with 11 positions matching TRBD2. The CDR3 runs to 13 residues. Germline values: CDR1 DFQATT, CDR2 SNEGSKA (reference sequence). The CDR3 sequence is CTGTSGSYNEQFF. The CDR3 DNA follows: TGCACCGGGACTAGCGGTTCCTACAATGAGCAGTTCTTC.

The sample holds many counts of this clonotype. The chain recombines TRBV7-2 with TRBJ2-1, with D unresolved. CDR1 is SGHTA, CDR2 FQGNSA, per germline. The germline V and J ends were trimmed by 1 base and 4 bases, with 8 bases remaining between them. The CDR3 is 14 residues long. This CDR3 reads CASSLGAVYNEQFF. The CDR3 coding sequence is TGTGCCAGCAGCTTAGGCGCAGTTTACAATGAGCAGTTCTTC. Together with reference TRBV7-2 and TRBJ2-1, the CDR3 gives the full variable domain: GAGVSQSPSNKVTEKGKDVELRCDPISGHTALYWYRQSLGQGLEFLIYFQGNSAPDKSGLPSDRFSAERTGGSVSTLTIQRTQQEDSAVYLCASSLGAVYNEQFFGPGTRLTVL.